A selection of T cell receptor beta chains follows, all from one sample in a study of blood T cell repertoires in COVID-19. Using immunoSEQ multiplex PCR, the repertoire was profiled, and TCRdb retains in-frame clones only, with some absent. The sample includes roughly 260,000 clones, around 87% of them seen just once. Sequenced input: peripheral blood. Receptors originate from a woman in her fifties or sixties with acute or convalescent COVID-19. CDR3s include the opening cysteine and the closing phenylalanine or tryptophan. D genes are given only for firm matches. Expanded clones get a size class; other rows say once, few or many, or leave the size out.

abundance: -; j_gene: TRBJ2-1; len: 18; d_gene: TRBD2; v_gene: TRBV19; CDR3aa: CASTSPGQTSGSSNEQFF; CDR3nt: TGTGCCAGTACTTCCCCGGGGCAGACTAGCGGGAGTAGTAATGAGCAGTTCTTC
abundance: -; j_gene: TRBJ2-1; len: 16; d_gene: TRBD2; v_gene: TRBV9; CDR3aa: CASSGGTSGSYNEQFF; CDR3nt: TGTGCCAGCAGCGGCGGGACTAGCGGCTCCTACAATGAGCAGTTCTTC
abundance: -; j_gene: TRBJ2-1; len: 16; d_gene: TRBD2; v_gene: TRBV27; CDR3aa: CASSSPLAGIYNEQFF; CDR3nt: TGTGCCAGCAGTTCCCCGCTAGCGGGGATCTACAATGAGCAGTTCTTC
abundance: -; j_gene: TRBJ1-2; len: 13; d_gene: -; v_gene: TRBV24-1; CDR3aa: CATSDSDFYGYTF; CDR3nt: TGTGCCACCAGTGATTCCGACTTCTATGGCTACACCTTC
abundance: -; j_gene: TRBJ2-1; len: 15; d_gene: TRBD2; v_gene: TRBV7-3; CDR3aa: CASSLSLAGGNEQFF; CDR3nt: TGTGCCAGCAGCTTAAGCCTAGCGGGAGGGAATGAGCAGTTCTTC
abundance: -; j_gene: TRBJ2-2; len: 14; d_gene: -; v_gene: TRBV4-2; CDR3aa: CASNKEVAPGELFF; CDR3nt: TGTGCCAGCAACAAAGAGGTAGCGCCCGGGGAGCTGTTTTTT
abundance: -; j_gene: TRBJ1-1; len: 14; d_gene: TRBD1; v_gene: TRBV6-2/TRBV6-3; CDR3aa: CASSVQGAMTEAFF; CDR3nt: TGTGCCAGCAGCGTACAGGGGGCGATGACTGAAGCTTTCTTT
abundance: once; j_gene: TRBJ2-7; len: 13; d_gene: TRBD1; v_gene: TRBV27; CDR3aa: CASSRTGSYEQYF; CDR3nt: TGTGCCAGCAGCAGGACAGGGTCGTACGAGCAGTACTTC
abundance: -; j_gene: TRBJ2-5; len: 12; d_gene: -; v_gene: TRBV25-1; CDR3aa: CASSVVEETQYF; CDR3nt: TGTGCCAGCAGTGTAGTCGAAGAGACCCAGTACTTC
abundance: -; j_gene: TRBJ1-1; len: 13; d_gene: -; v_gene: TRBV2; CDR3aa: CATSYEVDTEAFF; CDR3nt: TGTGCCACCTCCTACGAGGTAGACACTGAAGCTTTCTTT
abundance: few; j_gene: TRBJ1-6; len: 18; d_gene: TRBD1; v_gene: TRBV18; CDR3aa: CASSPAQARGLNNSPLHF; CDR3nt: TGTGCCAGCTCACCAGCACAAGCCAGGGGGCTCAATAATTCACCCCTCCACTTT
abundance: -; j_gene: TRBJ1-3; len: 15; d_gene: -; v_gene: TRBV18; CDR3aa: CASSPLGISGNTIYF; CDR3nt: TGTGCCAGCTCACCACTCGGTATCTCTGGAAACACCATATATTTT
abundance: -; j_gene: TRBJ2-1; len: 15; d_gene: TRBD1; v_gene: TRBV27; CDR3aa: CASSLNRDRVSKEFF; CDR3nt: TGTGCCAGCAGTTTAAACCGGGACAGGGTATCAAAGGAGTTCTTC
abundance: -; j_gene: TRBJ2-1; len: 15; d_gene: -; v_gene: TRBV5-1; CDR3aa: CASSLGTTRNNEQFF; CDR3nt: TGCGCCAGCAGCTTAGGAACGACACGGAACAATGAGCAGTTCTTC
abundance: -; j_gene: TRBJ2-1; len: 13; d_gene: -; v_gene: TRBV28; CDR3aa: CASSLPGDNEQFF; CDR3nt: TGTGCCAGCAGCTTACCAGGGGACAATGAGCAGTTCTTC
abundance: -; j_gene: TRBJ1-1; len: 14; d_gene: TRBD1; v_gene: TRBV5-1; CDR3aa: CASRPGTANTEAFF; CDR3nt: TGCGCCAGCAGACCCGGGACAGCGAACACTGAAGCTTTCTTT
abundance: once; j_gene: TRBJ1-2; len: 15; d_gene: -; v_gene: TRBV6-4; CDR3aa: CASSDLSTGFGGYTF; CDR3nt: TGTGCCAGCAGTGACTTATCCACAGGATTCGGGGGCTACACCTTC
abundance: -; j_gene: TRBJ1-4; len: 13; d_gene: -; v_gene: TRBV7-2; CDR3aa: CASSLAGDENLFF; CDR3nt: TGTGCCAGCAGCTTAGCCGGGGATGAAAACCTGTTTTTT
abundance: -; j_gene: TRBJ1-2; len: 13; d_gene: -; v_gene: TRBV6-5; CDR3aa: CAIRTDQVRGYTF; CDR3nt: TGTGCCATCCGGACAGACCAAGTTAGGGGCTACACCTTC
abundance: once; j_gene: TRBJ1-1; len: 15; d_gene: TRBD1; v_gene: TRBV11-1; CDR3aa: CASSPNRGRITEAFF; CDR3nt: TGTGCCAGCAGTCCAAACAGGGGTCGAATCACTGAAGCTTTCTTT
abundance: -; j_gene: TRBJ1-1; len: 13; d_gene: -; v_gene: TRBV30; CDR3aa: CAWRLISSTEAFF; CDR3nt: TGTGCCTGGCGTTTGATATCGAGCACTGAAGCTTTCTTT
abundance: -; j_gene: TRBJ2-1; len: 16; d_gene: TRBD2; v_gene: TRBV5-6; CDR3aa: CASSLATSGSFKEQFF; CDR3nt: TGTGCCAGCAGCTTGGCCACTAGCGGGAGCTTCAAGGAGCAGTTCTTC
abundance: -; j_gene: TRBJ1-3; len: 16; d_gene: -; v_gene: TRBV4-3; CDR3aa: CASSQGPQVSGNTIYF; CDR3nt: TGCGCCAGCAGCCAAGGTCCCCAGGTCTCTGGAAACACCATATATTTT
abundance: -; j_gene: TRBJ1-5; len: 14; d_gene: -; v_gene: TRBV2; CDR3aa: CASSEGRGNQPQHF; CDR3nt: TGTGCCAGCAGTGAAGGCAGGGGCAATCAGCCCCAGCATTTT
abundance: -; j_gene: TRBJ1-6; len: 13; d_gene: TRBD1; v_gene: TRBV2; CDR3aa: CASWDRDNSPLHF; CDR3nt: TGTGCCAGCTGGGACAGGGATAATTCACCCCTCCACTTT
abundance: -; j_gene: TRBJ2-1; len: 16; d_gene: TRBD2; v_gene: TRBV2; CDR3aa: CASSLKRGGSYNEQFF; CDR3nt: TGTGCCAGCAGCCTCAAGCGGGGGGGTTCCTACAATGAGCAGTTCTTC
abundance: -; j_gene: TRBJ1-4; len: 15; d_gene: -; v_gene: TRBV2; CDR3aa: CASATGPATNEKLFF; CDR3nt: TGTGCCAGCGCGACAGGACCTGCAACTAATGAAAAACTGTTTTTT
abundance: -; j_gene: TRBJ2-3; len: 16; d_gene: -; v_gene: TRBV28; CDR3aa: CASSLGGRGTTDTQYF; CDR3nt: TGTGCCAGCAGTTTGGGGGGACGGGGGACCACAGATACGCAGTATTTT
abundance: -; j_gene: TRBJ2-7; len: 15; d_gene: TRBD1; v_gene: TRBV7-2; CDR3aa: CASSLGTGAFYEQYF; CDR3nt: TGTGCCAGCAGCTTAGGGACAGGTGCCTTCTACGAGCAGTACTTC
abundance: -; j_gene: TRBJ2-5; len: 15; d_gene: TRBD1; v_gene: TRBV27; CDR3aa: CASSLQQGVQETQYF; CDR3nt: TGTGCCAGCAGTCTCCAACAGGGGGTGCAGGAGACCCAGTACTTC
abundance: once; j_gene: TRBJ2-3; len: 15; d_gene: -; v_gene: TRBV24-1; CDR3aa: CATSDPRGPADTQYF; CDR3nt: TGTGCCACCAGTGACCCCCGAGGGCCCGCAGATACGCAGTATTTT
abundance: -; j_gene: TRBJ1-3; len: 14; d_gene: TRBD1; v_gene: TRBV6-5; CDR3aa: CASSYRDSRNTIYF; CDR3nt: TGTGCCAGCAGTTACAGGGACAGCCGGAACACCATATATTTT
abundance: few; j_gene: TRBJ1-6; len: 15; d_gene: TRBD1; v_gene: TRBV9; CDR3aa: CASSVGTGGSSPLHF; CDR3nt: TGTGCCAGCAGCGTAGGCACAGGGGGCTCTTCACCCCTCCACTTT
abundance: -; j_gene: TRBJ2-1; len: 12; d_gene: -; v_gene: TRBV2; CDR3aa: CASGLPYNEQFF; CDR3nt: TGTGCCAGCGGGCTCCCCTACAATGAGCAGTTCTTC
abundance: -; j_gene: TRBJ2-1; len: 17; d_gene: TRBD2; v_gene: TRBV27; CDR3aa: CASSLPNPGLGHNEQFF; CDR3nt: TGTGCCAGCAGTTTACCGAATCCGGGACTAGGTCACAATGAGCAGTTCTTC
abundance: -; j_gene: TRBJ1-1; len: 14; d_gene: -; v_gene: TRBV7-8; CDR3aa: CASTLTSLYTEAFF; CDR3nt: TGTGCCAGCACCTTGACAAGTCTATACACTGAAGCTTTCTTT
abundance: -; j_gene: TRBJ1-5; len: 15; d_gene: -; v_gene: TRBV28; CDR3aa: CASSLPKGANQPQHF; CDR3nt: TGTGCCAGCAGCCTCCCAAAAGGGGCTAATCAGCCCCAGCATTTT
abundance: once; j_gene: TRBJ1-2; len: 15; d_gene: TRBD1; v_gene: TRBV6-5; CDR3aa: CASIPPGQVGYGYTF; CDR3nt: TGTGCCAGCATCCCTCCGGGACAGGTTGGCTATGGCTACACCTTC